This entry is about one TCR beta chain. Source study methods: Nucleated cell counts were estimated from reference gene primer amplification. TCRdb's table, derived via immunoSEQ multiplex PCR, lists solely in-frame clones and lacks some. For V, J and clone size, that table is used; D and trimming come from the DNA. The table includes about 85,000 clones, almost 90% detected once. These data are taken from a study of blood T cell repertoires in COVID-19. About the study: Whether acute or convalescent, the COVID-19 samples came from the United States, Italy and Spain. PBMCs, B-cell-depleted T cells, or T cells were the source of the cDNA or gDNA that made up the material.

The V end was cut by 2 bases, the J end by 5 bases, with 7 bases between. The CDR3 covers 13 residues. Germline V gives CDR1 SGHTA, CDR2 FQGNSA. The specimen sequenced was peripheral blood. The receptor's source is a woman at least 80 years old with active or convalescent COVID-19. The gene calls are TRBV7-2 and TRBJ2-1; unclear D gene. As DNA, the CDR3 is TGTGCCAGCAGCTTACCTAGTAACAATGAGCAGTTCTTC. As protein: CASSLPSNNEQFF.